This TCR beta chain was captured in a study of beta chain features in type 1 diabetes. CDR1 and CDR2 from the germline V gene are SEHNR and FQNEAQ (reference sequence). With 5 bases clipped from V and 3 bases from J, the junction kept 7 bases outside the gene matches. This CDR3 has 16 amino acids. One heparinised draw of blood, averaging about 110 mL, came from each donor. As to this clone: Its target is unknown.

The sequenced template was cDNA made from the entire isolated RNA. The method was immunoSEQ multiplex PCR; TCRdb's version includes in-frame clones alone and lacks a portion of them. The table has 900,000 or so clones, roughly 17% seen once; the top ten hold roughly 0.025%. Whole-study results and caveats: The VDJ junctions of type 1 diabetes patients carried fewer insertions and more deletions. In patients and controls equally, PCR might favor templates that are shorter.

The chain links TRBV7-9 to TRBJ1-4; 9 positions match TRBD1. This TCR came from a woman younger than 35 in good health. Sample: naive CD4+ T cells from blood. The chain's CDR3 is CASSTGTGIPNEKLFF. CDR3 coding DNA: TGTGCCAGCAGCACCGGGACAGGGATACCTAATGAAAAACTGTTTTTT.